This T cell receptor (beta chain) is drawn from a study of cytomegalovirus exposure and HLA in healthy donors. The protocol was immunoSEQ multiplex PCR, while the TCRdb copy is restricted to in-frame clones and leaves out a portion. The sample has about 140,000 clones; 80% to 90% are singletons. The germline gives CDR1 SNHLY, CDR2 FYNNEI. V shed 7 bases and J 1 base; nucleotides not matched to a gene: 1. This CDR3 spans 13 amino acids. To note about this clone: The same CDR3 can be traced to other DNA sequences in this sample.

Sequences were obtained from PBMCs. The gene calls are TRBV2 and TRBJ1-1; 9 bases are shared with TRBD1. The clonotype originates from a woman aged 25-40 years in good health and CMV-seronegative. The CDR3 protein is CASTGQGNTEAFF. CDR3 bases: TGTGCCAGCACGGGACAGGGGAACACTGAAGCTTTCTTT.